This TCR beta chain stems from a study of T cell repertoires in aging, cancer and after chemotherapy. The template was genomic DNA from peripheral blood, not RNA. TRB rearrangements spanning V, D and J were amplified using mixed TRB-A/B primers. TCRdb reprocessed the multiplex PCR reads with MiXCR, giving one entry per CDR3 protein. The sample includes thousands of distinct CDR3 sequences, 45% to 50% of them seen just once. With 4 bases removed from V and 8 bases from J, the gap between germline ends came to 12 bases. The germline gives CDR1 SQVTM, CDR2 ANQGSEA. The CDR3 has 12 residues. As concerns this clonotype: This may arise from a read error, as a much more abundant clone is one base away.

The chain uses TRBV29-1 and TRBJ2-1; the D is unclear. The sample was blood. This receptor was obtained from a human donor with a blood cancer. The CDR3 nucleotides read TGCAGCGTTGTGCCGTGTTCCGATGAGCAGTTCTTC. This sequence encodes CSVVPCSDEQFF.